The sequence of this T cell receptor beta chain was determined in a study of blood T cell repertoires in COVID-19. The data were produced by immunoSEQ multiplex PCR, yet TCRdb's version contains in-frame clones alone and is incomplete. The repertoire includes around 69,000 clones, approximately 85% of them detected once, and roughly 25% sits in the top ten. From germline, CDR1 is LGHDT and CDR2 YNNKEL (reference sequence). Trimming pared 7 bases from V and 3 bases from J, leaving 9 bases between. This CDR3 has 13 amino acids. J is TRBJ2-2 and V is TRBV3-1 (or the pseudogene TRBV3-2), with no clear D. This TCR came from a man between 50 and 59 years old with acute or convalescent COVID-19. Sample: peripheral blood. CDR3 in DNA: TGTGCCAGCACCACGGTCTACACCGGGGAGCTGTTTTTT. It is translated as CASTTVYTGELFF.